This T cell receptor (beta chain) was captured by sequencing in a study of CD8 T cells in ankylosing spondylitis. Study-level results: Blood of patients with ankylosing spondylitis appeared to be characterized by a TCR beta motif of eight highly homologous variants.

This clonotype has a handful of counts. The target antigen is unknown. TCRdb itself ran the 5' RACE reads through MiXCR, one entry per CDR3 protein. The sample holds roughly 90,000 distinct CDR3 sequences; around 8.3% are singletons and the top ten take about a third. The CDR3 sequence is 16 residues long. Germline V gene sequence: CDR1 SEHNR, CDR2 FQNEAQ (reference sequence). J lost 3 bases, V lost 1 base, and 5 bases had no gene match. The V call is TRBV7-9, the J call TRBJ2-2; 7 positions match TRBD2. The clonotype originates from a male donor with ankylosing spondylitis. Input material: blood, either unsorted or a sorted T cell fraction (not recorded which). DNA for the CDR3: TGTGCCAGCAGCTTAGGCGGGAGAGCGGACACCGGGGAGCTGTTTTTT. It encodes CASSLGGRADTGELFF.